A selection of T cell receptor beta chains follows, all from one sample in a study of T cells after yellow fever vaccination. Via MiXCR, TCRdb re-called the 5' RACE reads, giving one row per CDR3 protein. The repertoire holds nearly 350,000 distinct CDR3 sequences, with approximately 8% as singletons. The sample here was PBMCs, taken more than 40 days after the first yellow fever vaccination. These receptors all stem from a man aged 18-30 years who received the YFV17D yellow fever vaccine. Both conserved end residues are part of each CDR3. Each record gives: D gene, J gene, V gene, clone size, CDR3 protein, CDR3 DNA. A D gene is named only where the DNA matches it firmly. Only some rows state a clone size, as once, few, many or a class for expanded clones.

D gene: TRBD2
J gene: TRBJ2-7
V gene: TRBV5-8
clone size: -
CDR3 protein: CASSLLASGHYEQYF
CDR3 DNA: TGTGCCAGCAGCTTGCTGGCTAGCGGTCACTACGAGCAGTACTTC

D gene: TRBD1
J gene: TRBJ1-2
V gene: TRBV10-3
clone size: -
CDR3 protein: CAISGDSSNYGYTF
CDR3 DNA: TGTGCCATCAGCGGGGACAGCTCTAACTATGGCTACACCTTC

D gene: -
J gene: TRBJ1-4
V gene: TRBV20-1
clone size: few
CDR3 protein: CSARNGQLNEKLFF
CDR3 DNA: TGCAGTGCTAGAAACGGACAGCTCAATGAAAAACTGTTTTTT

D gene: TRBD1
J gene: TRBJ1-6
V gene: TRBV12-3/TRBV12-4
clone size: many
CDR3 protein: CASSQGQGNSPLHF
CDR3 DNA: TGTGCCAGCAGCCAAGGACAGGGAAACTCACCCCTCCACTTT

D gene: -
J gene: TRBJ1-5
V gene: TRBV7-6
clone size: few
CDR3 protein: CASSSREDQPQHF
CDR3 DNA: TGTGCCAGCAGCTCGAGGGAGGATCAGCCCCAGCATTTT

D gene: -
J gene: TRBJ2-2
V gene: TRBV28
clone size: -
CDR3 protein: CASSLAITGELFF
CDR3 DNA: TGTGCCAGCAGTCTCGCGATCACCGGGGAGCTGTTTTTT

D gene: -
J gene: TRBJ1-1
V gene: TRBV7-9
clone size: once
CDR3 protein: CASSLAVSTEAFF
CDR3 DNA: TGTGCCAGCAGCTTAGCGGTTAGTACTGAAGCTTTCTTT

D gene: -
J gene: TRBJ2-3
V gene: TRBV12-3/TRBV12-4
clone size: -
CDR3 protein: CASSFSQTADTQYF
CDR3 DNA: TGTGCCAGCAGTTTTTCCCAGACTGCAGATACGCAGTATTTT

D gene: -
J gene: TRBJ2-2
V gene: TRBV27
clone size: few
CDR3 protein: CASVVGGSGGKRRTGELFF
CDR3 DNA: TGTGCCAGCGTCGTTGGGGGGTCCGGGGGCAAAAGGAGGACCGGGGAGCTGTTTTTT

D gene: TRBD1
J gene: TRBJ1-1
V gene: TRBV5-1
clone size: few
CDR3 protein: CASSLGAGTGGLTEAFF
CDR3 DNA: TGCGCCAGCAGCTTGGGGGCCGGGACAGGGGGCCTTACTGAAGCTTTCTTT

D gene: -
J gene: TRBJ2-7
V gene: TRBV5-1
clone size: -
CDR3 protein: CASSRPNRASYEQYF
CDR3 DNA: TGCGCCAGCAGCCGGCCTAACAGGGCGTCCTACGAGCAGTACTTC

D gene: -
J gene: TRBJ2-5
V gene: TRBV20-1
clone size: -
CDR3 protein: CSASRGLQYF
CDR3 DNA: TGCAGTGCGTCAAGAGGGCTCCAGTACTTC

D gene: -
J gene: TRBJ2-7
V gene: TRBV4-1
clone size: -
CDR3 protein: CASSQGVSVGAYEQYF
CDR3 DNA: TGCGCCAGCAGCCAAGGGGTTAGTGTTGGGGCCTACGAGCAGTACTTC